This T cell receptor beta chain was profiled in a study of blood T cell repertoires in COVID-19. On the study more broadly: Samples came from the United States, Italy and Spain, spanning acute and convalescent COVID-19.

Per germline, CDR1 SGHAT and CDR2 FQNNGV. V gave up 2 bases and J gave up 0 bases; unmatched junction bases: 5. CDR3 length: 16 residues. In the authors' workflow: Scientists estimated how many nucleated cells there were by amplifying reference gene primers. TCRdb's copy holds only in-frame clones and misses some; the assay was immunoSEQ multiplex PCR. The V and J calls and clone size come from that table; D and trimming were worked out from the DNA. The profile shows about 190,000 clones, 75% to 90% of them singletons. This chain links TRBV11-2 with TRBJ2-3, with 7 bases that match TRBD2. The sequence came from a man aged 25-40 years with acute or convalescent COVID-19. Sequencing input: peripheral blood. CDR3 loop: CASSLLPGGSTDTQYF. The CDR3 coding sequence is TGTGCCAGCAGCTTACTCCCCGGGGGGAGCACAGATACGCAGTATTTT.